The rows below give T cell receptor beta chains drawn from one sample of a study of T cells in Graves' hyperthyroidism and ophthalmopathy. TCRdb reprocessed the multiplex PCR reads with MiXCR, giving one entry per CDR3 protein. The sample consists of around 530,000 distinct CDR3 sequences, more than 15% of them appearing once. Sequenced input: blood. The receptors were sampled from a woman younger than 35 with Graves' ophthalmopathy. Both conserved end residues are part of each CDR3. The order of the fields is J gene, clone size, D gene, V gene, CDR3 length, CDR3 protein, CDR3 DNA. A D gene is named only where the DNA matches it firmly. Rows may omit the clone size; those that give it use once, few, many or a size class.

J: TRBJ2-2; size: many; D: TRBD1; V: TRBV7-3; length: 15; CDR3: CASSPPGQGARELFF; DNA: TGTGCCAGCAGCCCCCCGGGACAGGGGGCCAGGGAGCTGTTTTTT
J: TRBJ1-2; size: many; D: TRBD1; V: TRBV12-3/TRBV12-4; length: 13; CDR3: CASSSGTAYGYTF; DNA: TGTGCCAGCAGTTCAGGGACAGCCTATGGCTACACCTTC
J: TRBJ2-4; size: many; D: NA; V: TRBV18; length: 15; CDR3: CASSPQGIAKNIQYF; DNA: TGTGCCAGCTCACCACAGGGAATAGCCAAAAACATTCAGTACTTC
J: TRBJ1-5; size: NA; D: NA; V: TRBV6-5; length: 18; CDR3: CASSYFSRGQGWQQPQHF; DNA: TGTGCCAGCAGTTACTTCTCTCGGGGGCAGGGGTGGCAACAGCCCCAGCATTTT
J: TRBJ1-3; size: many; D: NA; V: TRBV28; length: 14; CDR3: CASRAGVPGNTIYF; DNA: TGTGCCAGCAGGGCCGGAGTCCCGGGAAACACCATATATTTT
J: TRBJ2-3; size: few; D: TRBD2; V: TRBV20-1; length: 20; CDR3: CSARDLRGLAGEGRTDTQYF; DNA: TGCAGTGCTAGAGACCTCCGAGGACTAGCGGGAGAGGGTAGAACAGATACGCAGTATTTT
J: TRBJ2-3; size: few; D: NA; V: TRBV20-1; length: 11; CDR3: CSAETTDTQYF; DNA: TGCAGTGCTGAGACGACAGATACGCAGTATTTT
J: TRBJ1-1; size: few; D: NA; V: TRBV11-2; length: 13; CDR3: CASSPGVFAEAFF; DNA: TGTGCCAGCAGTCCCGGGGTTTTCGCTGAAGCTTTCTTT
J: TRBJ2-3; size: many; D: TRBD2; V: TRBV10-3; length: 15; CDR3: CAISLLAGGTDTQYF; DNA: TGTGCCATCAGCCTCCTAGCGGGAGGTACAGATACGCAGTATTTT
J: TRBJ2-2; size: few; D: NA; V: TRBV10-3; length: 16; CDR3: CAISPSGEFGTGELFF; DNA: TGTGCCATCAGTCCGAGCGGTGAATTCGGCACCGGGGAGCTGTTTTTT
J: TRBJ2-7; size: many; D: NA; V: TRBV10-2; length: 12; CDR3: CASSSSTAEQYF; DNA: TGCGCCAGCAGTAGTAGTACAGCCGAGCAGTACTTC
J: TRBJ1-2; size: many; D: NA; V: TRBV27; length: 15; CDR3: CASSSRGGGNYGYTF; DNA: TGTGCCAGCAGTTCGAGGGGCGGGGGGAACTATGGCTACACCTTC
J: TRBJ2-6; size: few; D: TRBD2; V: TRBV2; length: 18; CDR3: CASSEGTSGVSGANVLTF; DNA: TGTGCCAGCAGTGAAGGGACTAGCGGGGTATCTGGGGCCAACGTCCTGACTTTC
J: TRBJ2-1; size: NA; D: TRBD1; V: TRBV6-1; length: 15; CDR3: CASRSGQALVNEQFF; DNA: TGTGCCAGCAGATCGGGACAGGCGCTTGTCAATGAGCAGTTCTTC
J: TRBJ1-4; size: few; D: NA; V: TRBV5-1; length: 17; CDR3: CASSASWTETRYEKLFF; DNA: TGCGCCAGCAGCGCCTCCTGGACGGAGACCCGTTATGAAAAACTGTTTTTT
J: TRBJ2-7; size: many; D: TRBD1; V: TRBV7-9; length: 14; CDR3: CASSFRDSALQQYF; DNA: TGTGCCAGCAGCTTCCGGGACAGTGCGTTGCAGCAGTACTTC
J: TRBJ2-1; size: many; D: NA; V: TRBV27; length: 16; CDR3: CASSLEGDITYNEQFF; DNA: TGTGCCAGCAGTTTAGAAGGGGACATCACCTACAATGAGCAGTTCTTC
J: TRBJ1-3; size: NA; D: NA; V: TRBV28; length: 14; CDR3: CASSLRDLTDTIYF; DNA: TGTGCCAGCAGTTTGAGGGACTTAACCGACACCATATATTTT
J: TRBJ2-1; size: many; D: NA; V: TRBV11-3; length: 15; CDR3: CASSPQGGDADEQFF; DNA: TGTGCCAGCAGCCCCCAGGGGGGGGATGCGGATGAGCAGTTCTTC
J: TRBJ2-2; size: many; D: NA; V: TRBV11-2; length: 12; CDR3: CASSLAIGELFF; DNA: TGTGCCAGCAGCTTAGCCATTGGGGAGCTGTTTTTT
J: TRBJ1-5; size: NA; D: NA; V: TRBV4-3; length: 16; CDR3: CASSQDLRGGLGAQHF; DNA: TGCGCCAGCAGCCAAGATCTCAGAGGGGGACTAGGGGCCCAGCATTTT
J: TRBJ2-1; size: many; D: TRBD2; V: TRBV6-2/TRBV6-3; length: 16; CDR3: CASRPTSGRSYNEQFF; DNA: TGTGCCAGCAGGCCTACTAGCGGGAGATCCTACAATGAGCAGTTCTTC
J: TRBJ1-1; size: few; D: NA; V: TRBV15; length: 13; CDR3: CATSRDVDGEAFF; DNA: TGTGCCACCAGCAGAGATGTGGACGGTGAAGCTTTCTTT
J: TRBJ2-7; size: NA; D: NA; V: TRBV20-1; length: 11; CDR3: CSAMWEVEQYF; DNA: TGCAGTGCTATGTGGGAGGTCGAGCAGTACTTC
J: TRBJ1-2; size: NA; D: NA; V: TRBV29-1; length: 15; CDR3: CSVEISRGANYGYTF; DNA: TGCAGCGTTGAGATTTCCCGGGGGGCTAACTATGGCTACACCTTC
J: TRBJ2-3; size: many; D: TRBD2; V: TRBV7-2; length: 17; CDR3: CASSSNSGGTSTDTQYF; DNA: TGTGCCAGCAGCTCAAATAGCGGGGGGACTAGCACAGATACGCAGTATTTT
J: TRBJ1-1; size: few; D: TRBD1; V: TRBV7-6; length: 14; CDR3: CASSPGGVDTEAFF; DNA: TGTGCCAGCAGCCCAGGGGGCGTCGACACTGAAGCTTTCTTT